These 14 T cell receptor beta chains originate from one sample sequenced in a study of early T cells in non-severe SARS-CoV-2 infection. TCRdb re-derived calls from the 5' RACE reads in MiXCR, one entry per CDR3 protein. The repertoire includes 35,000 to 50,000 distinct CDR3 sequences, about 23% of them detected once, and about 4.6% sits in the top ten. Here the sequenced sample was whole blood, taken at baseline. These receptors came from an adult who was a healthcare worker with PCR-confirmed SARS-CoV-2 infection or an uninfected control (not recorded which).

This clonotype occurred a few times. The chain carries TRBV10-3 and TRBJ2-1, with 7 bases matching TRBD2. After removal of 5 bases from V and 0 bases from J, the junction contained 7 bases not matched to a gene. The germline V gene has CDR1 ENHRY and CDR2 SYGVKD. The CDR3 covers 16 residues. The CDR3 coding sequence is TGTGCCATCAGTTCTAGCGGTCCTAGCTCCTACAATGAGCAGTTCTTC. Translated, it gives CAISSSGPSSYNEQFF.

A few counts support this clonotype. V usage is TRBV14 and J usage is TRBJ1-1; D gene unclear. The length of the CDR3 is 13 residues. Looked up from germline, CDR1 is SGHDN and CDR2 is FVKESK. V dropped 4 bases and J dropped 6 bases, with 12 bases sitting between them. CDR3 DNA sequence: TGTGCCAGCAGCCCCCAAAGGAGGGCTGAAGCTTTCTTT. Translating gives CASSPQRRAEAFF.

The chain has TRBV6-2 or TRBV6-3 and TRBJ2-1; no definite D call. Germline CDR1 reads MNHEY; CDR2 reads SVGEGT. The CDR3 consists of 15 residues. Trimming removed 0 bases from V and 13 bases from J, with 19 bases in between. CDR3 sequence reads: CASSYSPVEVGNQFF. The CDR3 region has the DNA TGTGCCAGCAGTTACTCCCCGGTCGAGGTAGGGAATCAGTTCTTC.

Judged by abundance, this clonotype is medium-sized. The V call is TRBV6-1, the J call TRBJ2-2; the D gene is possibly TRBD1 (6 bases). Germline V gene sequence: CDR1 MNHNS, CDR2 SASEGT. The V end lost 5 bases, the J end lost 5 bases, and 9 bases lay between the germline ends. CDR3 length: 13 amino acids. In DNA form, the CDR3 reads TGTGCCAGCAGTTTTGGGACAACCGGGGAGCTGTTTTTT. This encodes CASSFGTTGELFF.

This clonotype came up once. The rearrangement uses TRBV5-1 and TRBJ2-1, with 10 bases aligning to TRBD2. The CDR3 runs to 15 residues. With V trimmed by 6 bases and J by 6 bases, 9 bases remained unmatched. CDR1 is SGHRS, CDR2 YFSETQ, per germline. CDR3 nucleotide sequence: TGCGCCAGCACTTACTCAGCGGGGGGGCCCAATGAGCAGTTCTTC. The encoded protein is CASTYSAGGPNEQFF.

V and J are TRBV29-1 and TRBJ2-5, with a possible D match to TRBD2 (6 bases). Per the germline V gene, CDR1 is SQVTM and CDR2 is ANQGSEA. The V gene lost 3 bases and the J gene lost 4 bases, with 12 bases spanning the gap. This CDR3 has 13 residues. The CDR3: CSVDGGMVETQYF. The CDR3 DNA reads as TGCAGCGTTGATGGAGGGATGGTAGAGACCCAGTACTTC. Supplemented by reference TRBV29-1 and TRBJ2-5, the full variable domain reads SAVISQKPSRDICQRGTSLTIQCQVDSQVTMMFWYRQQPGQSLTLIATANQGSEATYESGFVIDKFPISRPNLTFSTLTVSNMSPEDSSIYLCSVDGGMVETQYFGPGTRLLVL.

This clonotype was recorded a few times. V gene TRBV7-8 combines with J gene TRBJ2-2; TRBD2 agrees at 7 bases. Germline CDR1 is SGHVS and CDR2 is FQNEAQ. The CDR3 totals 16 residues. The junction had 9 bases not matched to a gene; V was cut back by 3 bases and J by 5 bases. In DNA, the CDR3 is TGTGCCAGCAGCTTCCCCGAGGGAGGGTGGACCGGGGAGCTGTTTTTT. It yields the protein CASSFPEGGWTGELFF.

This clonotype was detected only a few times. This rearrangement joins TRBV30 to TRBJ2-2; D gene uncertain. Germline V CDR1 and CDR2: GTSNPN, SVGIG (reference sequence). The CDR3 spans 13 residues. The V and J ends lost 2 bases and 4 bases respectively, with 8 bases between them. CDR3 in amino acids: CAWSHGVTGELFF. CDR3 nucleotide sequence: TGTGCCTGGAGTCATGGTGTCACCGGGGAGCTGTTTTTT. The complete variable domain, with remaining parts taken from reference TRBV30 and TRBJ2-2, reads SQTIHQWPATLVQPVGSPLSLECTVEGTSNPNLYWYRQAAGRGLQLLFYSVGIGQISSEVPQNLSASRPQDRQFILSSKKLLLSDSGFYLCAWSHGVTGELFFGEGSRLTVL.

The table lists this clonotype with a few counts. The chain has TRBV6-2 or TRBV6-3 and TRBJ2-2; D unclear. The CDR3 runs 14 residues. Germline assignment: CDR1 MNHEY and CDR2 SVGEGT. Trimming stripped 1 base from V and 6 bases from J, with 9 bases between. CDR3: CASSYWTSPGELFF. CDR3 in DNA: TGTGCCAGCAGTTACTGGACCTCGCCCGGGGAGCTGTTTTTT.

This clonotype was seen only a few times. The chain uses TRBV21-1 and TRBJ1-2; the table assigns TRBD1, which was not confirmed against the DNA. TRBV21-1 has pseudogene status. The CDR3 has 15 amino acids. CDR3 DNA: TGTGCCAGCAGCATGCCACGGGGACAGTTCTATGGCTACACCTTC. As protein: CASSMPRGQFYGYTF.

This clonotype was recorded many times. V gene TRBV7-3 combines with J gene TRBJ1-1, with D unclear. The germline V gene has CDR1 SGHTA and CDR2 FQGTGA. CDR3 length: 10 residues. The ends were cut back, 6 bases at V and 5 bases at J, with 4 bases in the middle. DNA of the CDR3: TGTGCCAGCAGGGGGACTGAAGCTTTCTTT. This translates into CASRGTEAFF.

The chain uses TRBV7-8 and TRBJ1-3; 10 nucleotides match TRBD1. J gave up 4 bases and V 3 bases, and 3 bases lay outside the gene matches. The CDR3 is made up of 15 amino acids. Germline loops: CDR1 SGHVS, CDR2 FQNEAQ. In DNA, the CDR3 is TGTGCCAGCAGCTTGGGACAGGGGCTAGGAAACACCATATATTTT. Residues: CASSLGQGLGNTIYF. Together with reference TRBV7-8 and TRBJ1-3, the CDR3 gives the full variable domain: GAGVSQSPRYKVAKRGQDVALRCDPISGHVSLFWYQQALGQGPEFLTYFQNEAQLDKSGLPSDRFFAERPEGSVSTLKIQRTQQEDSAVYLCASSLGQGLGNTIYFGEGSWLTVV.

This clonotype was seen more than once but under ten times. The chain recombines TRBV6-6 with TRBJ2-7; no clear D. The CDR3 loop spans 12 amino acids. Germline-derived CDR1 and CDR2 are MNHNY and SVGAGI (reference sequence). V was clipped by 6 bases and J by 1 base, with 7 bases between them. This CDR3 is CASRYGSYEQYF. CDR3 bases: TGTGCCAGCAGGTACGGTTCCTACGAGCAGTACTTC.

This clonotype has just a few counts. The chain has TRBV25-1 and TRBJ2-6, with unresolved D. CDR3 length equals 12 residues. Per germline, CDR1 MGHDK and CDR2 SYGVNS. V was clipped by 8 bases and J by 2 bases, with 4 bases between them. The CDR3 sequence: CASGAGANVLTF. The CDR3 coding sequence is TGTGCCAGCGGGGCTGGGGCCAACGTCCTGACTTTC. Complete variable domain (other parts from reference TRBV25-1 and TRBJ2-6): EADIYQTPRYLVIGTGKKITLECSQTMGHDKMYWYQQDPGMELHLIHYSYGVNSTEKGDLSSESTVSRIRTEHFPLTLESARPSHTSQYLCASGAGANVLTFGAGSRLTVL.